This T cell receptor (beta chain) was obtained from a study of blood T cell repertoires in COVID-19 (TCRdb year 2020). Regarding the research as a whole: Samples from collaborators originated in the United States, Italy and Spain and spanned both the acute and convalescent phases of COVID-19. Nearly every sample came with metadata listing a de-identified subject ID, COVID-19 status, age in years and sex. The prospective study material was composed of cDNA or gDNA derived from T cells, B-cell-depleted T cells, or PBMCs. A freely available public database, intended as a resource for researchers studying the immune response to SARS-CoV-2, is where the repertoires were released. Where available, HLA class I and class II types were obtained from metadata supplied by the sample provider rather than from assay-based typing. The dataset comprised deeply sampled blood TCRbeta repertoires from subjects exposed to, actively infected with, or recovered from COVID-19. Samples came from the ongoing ImmuneRACE study (first 160 participants) plus 1,254 subjects from 6 global collaborators.

The immunoSEQ Assay, a bias-controlled multiplex PCR, was used to amplify TCRbeta CDR3 regions from genomic DNA. On the study's bioinformatics: Within the assay, amplification of reference gene primers was used to estimate how many nucleated cells each sample contained. Sequence reads were collapsed and filtered to measure the absolute abundance of every unique TCRbeta CDR3 rearrangement. For each sample, productive Simpson clonality was calculated as the square root of Simpson's diversity index across productive rearrangements. Here the immuneACCESS table is served through TCRdb, limited to in-frame sequences with V and J called. Missing clones are a known gap in these copies; in checked studies unresolved V genes cover under half, and the rest lacks a known reason. D and trimming were read from the DNA, whereas the V and J calls and clone size are those reported in that table. The table for this sample lists roughly 76,000 clones; roughly 89% of them were counted only once. The ten most abundant clones make up roughly 13% of the sample.

Each collaborating institution followed its own protocols to collect whole blood in K2EDTA tubes. For TCRbeta analysis, collaborators shipped samples in one of three forms: frozen whole blood, isolated PBMCs, or DNA extracted from either of those sample types. The CDR3 runs 11 amino acids, cysteine and phenylalanine included. The only DNA kept is the CDR3, 33 bases in frame from the first base. CDR1 and CDR2 were assigned from the germline V gene (reference sequence) as LNHDA and SQIVND. The paper as a whole reports these results and caveats: How much clinical and demographic metadata was included differed by source and by participant, and the metadata was provided uncurated.

Comments on this clone: Its antigen is currently not known. Base qualities are not recorded, but no much larger clone differs from it by a single base.

Here the chain combines TRBV19 and TRBJ2-1; TRBD2 might be the D gene, on 5 matching bases. This TCR came from a man aged 65 to 79 with active or convalescent COVID-19. The sequenced sample consisted of peripheral blood. CDR3 protein: CASGWSNEQFF. Read as DNA, the sequence is TGTGCGAGCGGCTGGTCCAATGAGCAGTTCTTC.